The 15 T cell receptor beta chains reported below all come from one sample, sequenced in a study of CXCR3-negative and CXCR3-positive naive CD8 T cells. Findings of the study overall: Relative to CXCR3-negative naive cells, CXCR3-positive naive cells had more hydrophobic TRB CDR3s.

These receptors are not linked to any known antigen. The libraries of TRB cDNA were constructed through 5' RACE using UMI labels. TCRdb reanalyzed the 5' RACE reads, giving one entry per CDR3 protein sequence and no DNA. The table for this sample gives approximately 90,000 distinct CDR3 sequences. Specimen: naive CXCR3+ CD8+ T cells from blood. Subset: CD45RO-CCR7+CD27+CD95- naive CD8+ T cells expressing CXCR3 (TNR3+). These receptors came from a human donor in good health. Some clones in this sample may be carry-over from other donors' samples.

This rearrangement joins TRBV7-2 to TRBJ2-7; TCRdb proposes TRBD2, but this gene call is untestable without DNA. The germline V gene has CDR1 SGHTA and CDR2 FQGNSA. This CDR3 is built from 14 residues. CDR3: CASSPLAGGLEQYF.

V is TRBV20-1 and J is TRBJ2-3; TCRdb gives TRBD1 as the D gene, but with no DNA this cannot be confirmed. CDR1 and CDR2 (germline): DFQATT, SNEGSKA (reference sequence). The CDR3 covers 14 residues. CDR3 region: CSASPIPGVRRQYF.

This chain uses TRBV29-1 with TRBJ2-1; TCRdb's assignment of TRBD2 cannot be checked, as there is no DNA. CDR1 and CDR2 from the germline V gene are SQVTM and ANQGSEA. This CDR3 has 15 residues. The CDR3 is CSVDGSGGDYNEQFF.

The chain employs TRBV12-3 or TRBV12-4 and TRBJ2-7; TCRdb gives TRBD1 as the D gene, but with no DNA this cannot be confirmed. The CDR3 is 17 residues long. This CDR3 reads CASSLGLHPDSSYEQYF.

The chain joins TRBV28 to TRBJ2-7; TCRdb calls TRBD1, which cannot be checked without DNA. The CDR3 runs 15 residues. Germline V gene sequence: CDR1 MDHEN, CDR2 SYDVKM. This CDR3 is CASSTPPGLSYEQYF.

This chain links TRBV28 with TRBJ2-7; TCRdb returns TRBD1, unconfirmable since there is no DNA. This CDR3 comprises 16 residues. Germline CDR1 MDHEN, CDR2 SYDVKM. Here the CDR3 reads CASSLLDNRPSYEQYF.

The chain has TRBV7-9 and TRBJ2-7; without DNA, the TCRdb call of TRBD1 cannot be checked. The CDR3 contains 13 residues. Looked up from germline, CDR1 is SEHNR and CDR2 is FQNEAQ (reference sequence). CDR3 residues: CASSFDRLYEQYF.

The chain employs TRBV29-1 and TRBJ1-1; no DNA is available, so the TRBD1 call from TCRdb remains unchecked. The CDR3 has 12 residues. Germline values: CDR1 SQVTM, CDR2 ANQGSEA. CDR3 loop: CSVAARGTEAFF. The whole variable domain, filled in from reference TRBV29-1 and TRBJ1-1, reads SAVISQKPSRDICQRGTSLTIQCQVDSQVTMMFWYRQQPGQSLTLIATANQGSEATYESGFVIDKFPISRPNLTFSTLTVSNMSPEDSSIYLCSVAARGTEAFFGQGTRLTVV.

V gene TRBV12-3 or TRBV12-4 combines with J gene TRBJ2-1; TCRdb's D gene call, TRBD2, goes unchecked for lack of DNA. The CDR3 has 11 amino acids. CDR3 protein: CASSLGLVRFF.

The CDR3 sequence is CASSQWTGNLYEQYF. The chain combines TRBV4-3 with TRBJ2-7; TCRdb's D call of TRBD1 is untestable without DNA. This CDR3 has 15 residues. The germline gives CDR1 LGHNA, CDR2 YSLEER.

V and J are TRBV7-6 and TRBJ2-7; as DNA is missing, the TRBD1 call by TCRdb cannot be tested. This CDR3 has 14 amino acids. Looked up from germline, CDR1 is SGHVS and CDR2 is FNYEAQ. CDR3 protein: CASSSAGTSYEQYF.

Here the CDR3 reads CASSPLGTGNEVNTASPLHF. This chain uses TRBV6-5 with TRBJ1-6; TCRdb returns TRBD1, unconfirmable since there is no DNA. This CDR3 contains 20 residues. The germline gives CDR1 MNHEY, CDR2 SVGAGI.

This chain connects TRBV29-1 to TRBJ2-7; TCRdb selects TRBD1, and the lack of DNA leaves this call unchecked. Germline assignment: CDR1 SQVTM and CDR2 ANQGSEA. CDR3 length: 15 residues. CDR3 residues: CSVEVDRQIGYEQYF.

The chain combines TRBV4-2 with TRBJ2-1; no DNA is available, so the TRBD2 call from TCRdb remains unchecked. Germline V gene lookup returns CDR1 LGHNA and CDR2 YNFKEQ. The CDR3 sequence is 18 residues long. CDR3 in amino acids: CASSQDPQALAGANEQFF.

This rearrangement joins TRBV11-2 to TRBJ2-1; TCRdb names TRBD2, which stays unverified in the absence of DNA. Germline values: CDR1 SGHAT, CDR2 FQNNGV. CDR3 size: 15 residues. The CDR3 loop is CAAQGREGGRSEQFF.